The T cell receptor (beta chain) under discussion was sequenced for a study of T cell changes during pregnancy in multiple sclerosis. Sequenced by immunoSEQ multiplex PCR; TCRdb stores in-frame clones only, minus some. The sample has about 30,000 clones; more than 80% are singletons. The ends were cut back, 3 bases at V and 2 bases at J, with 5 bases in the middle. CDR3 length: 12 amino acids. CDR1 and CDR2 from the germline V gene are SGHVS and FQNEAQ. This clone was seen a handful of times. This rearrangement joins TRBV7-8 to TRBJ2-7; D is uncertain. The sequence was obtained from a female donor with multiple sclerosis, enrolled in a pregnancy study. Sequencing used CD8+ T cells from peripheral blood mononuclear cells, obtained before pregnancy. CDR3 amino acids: CASSFIPYEQYF. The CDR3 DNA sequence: TGTGCCAGCAGCTTCATTCCCTACGAGCAGTACTTC.